The source of this TCR beta chain is a study of spatial heterogeneity in lung cancer. This sample's time point: sample taken at primary tumor resection. This clonotype was picked up many times. TCRdb analysed the 5' RACE reads with MiXCR anew, one entry per CDR3 protein. The sample lists approximately 44,000 distinct CDR3 sequences; approximately 14% were seen once. The ends were cut back, 3 bases at V and 6 bases at J, with 11 bases in the middle. CDR3 length: 14 amino acids. Per germline, CDR1 SEHNR and CDR2 FQNEAQ (reference sequence). Sample: PBMCs, taken at surgery. The source of this sequence is a male donor with early-stage non-small cell lung cancer. V gene TRBV7-9 combines with J gene TRBJ2-2, with D possibly matching TRBD1 (5 bases). CDR3 loop: CASSFDSNSGELFF. In DNA form, the CDR3 reads TGTGCCAGCAGCTTCGACAGTAACTCCGGGGAGCTGTTTTTT. Full variable domain (outside the CDR3, taken from reference TRBV7-9 and TRBJ2-2): DTGVSQNPRHKITKRGQNVTFRCDPISEHNRLYWYRQTLGQGPEFLTYFQNEAQLEKSRLLSDRFSAERPKGSFSTLEIQRTEQGDSAMYLCASSFDSNSGELFFGEGSRLTVL.